One and the same sample provided the 16 T cell receptor beta chains below, sequenced in a study of OX40 agonist ivuxolimab in advanced cancers. The repertoire was sequenced with immunoSEQ multiplex PCR; TCRdb's copy has only in-frame clones and lacks some. The sample has approximately 25,000 clones, roughly 79% seen once. The input for sequencing was CD4+ or CD8+ T cells sorted from blood, taken in a trial of the OX40 agonist ivuxolimab. These receptors were taken from an adult with an advanced solid tumor such as melanoma, head and neck, liver or kidney cancer.

The J gene is TRBJ1-1, the V gene TRBV5-1; TRBD1 matches at 8 bases. The CDR3 sequence is 16 residues long. Germline V lookup: CDR1 SGHRS, CDR2 YFSETQ. V lost 1 base, J lost 4 bases, and 9 bases stayed unmatched. The CDR3 protein is CASSLSGLQGGTEAFF. CDR3 bases: TGCGCCAGCAGCTTGTCGGGCCTACAGGGGGGCACTGAAGCTTTCTTT. Full variable domain (outside the CDR3, taken from reference TRBV5-1 and TRBJ1-1): KAGVTQTPRYLIKTRGQQVTLSCSPISGHRSVSWYQQTPGQGLQFLFEYFSETQRNKGNFPGRFSGRQFSNSRSEMNVSTLELGDSALYLCASSLSGLQGGTEAFFGQGTRLTVV.

J is TRBJ1-1 and V is TRBV6-6, with D perhaps matching TRBD1 (6 bases). This CDR3 has 14 residues. Germline V lookup: CDR1 MNHNY, CDR2 SVGAGI (reference sequence). V lost 5 bases and J lost 1, with 11 bases in between. The CDR3 protein is CASSLQGWNTEAFF. CDR3 nucleotides: TGTGCCAGCAGTCTACAGGGTTGGAACACTGAAGCTTTCTTT.

A word on this clone: The junction and the germline gene differ at one end; a read error may be behind it. DNA for the CDR3: TGCGCCAGCAGCCAGGGACGGTCCTACGAGCAGTACTTC. Translated, it gives CASSQGRSYEQYF. The chain employs TRBV11-2 and TRBJ2-7; D may match TRBD1 or TRBD2 (5 bases each). The germline CDR1 and CDR2 sequences are SGHAT and FQNNGV. The CDR3 covers 13 residues.

The table lists this clone with a count of one. This chain links TRBV27 with TRBJ1-4; D is unclear. The CDR3 has 14 residues. The V gene lost 3 bases and the J gene lost 7 bases, with 12 bases spanning the gap. Germline assignment: CDR1 MNHEY and CDR2 SMNVEV (reference sequence). CDR3 in DNA: TGTGCCAGCAGTTTTGCCGGAGGAGTTGAAAAACTGTTTTTT. Translation gives CASSFAGGVEKLFF.

This rearrangement joins TRBV2 to TRBJ2-7; 10 bases are shared with TRBD1. Germline values: CDR1 SNHLY, CDR2 FYNNEI. The CDR3 has 15 residues. J was trimmed by 3 bases and V by 8 bases; bases with no gene match: 10. CDR3 region: CASVPRTGGFYEQYF. The CDR3 region has the DNA TGTGCCAGCGTACCCCGGACAGGGGGGTTCTACGAGCAGTACTTC.

A few counts support this clone. At one boundary the junction diverges from the germline segment, which might be a read error. The chain employs TRBV4-1 and TRBJ1-6; D unresolved. Germline lookup yields CDR1 MGHRA and CDR2 YSYEKL. The CDR3 covers 14 residues. The CDR3 region has the DNA TGCGCCAGCAGCCCGGGGTCCTTTAATTCACCCCTCCACTTT. This sequence encodes CASSPGSFNSPLHF.

A few counts support this clone. This same CDR3 is encoded by further DNA sequences in the sample. CDR3 sequence reads: CASSLTNEQFF. The CDR3 DNA reads TGTGCCAGCAGCCTCACCAATGAGCAGTTCTTC. V is TRBV7-3 and J is TRBJ2-1; no firm D call. Trimming shortened V by 5 bases and J by 6 bases, and 5 bases separated the two germline ends. The CDR3 totals 11 residues. Germline CDR1 and CDR2: SGHTA and FQGTGA. The variable domain in full, with the rest retrieved from reference TRBV7-3 and TRBJ2-1, is GAGVSQTPSNKVTEKGKYVELRCDPISGHTALYWYRQSLGQGPEFLIYFQGTGAADDSGLPNDRFFAVRPEGSVSTLKIQRTERGDSAVYLCASSLTNEQFFGPGTRLTVL.

This clone was seen just once. The V call is TRBV21-1, the J call TRBJ1-5. TRBV21-1 represents a pseudogene. This CDR3 is built from 14 residues. The CDR3 reads CASSICEGNQPQHF. DNA of the CDR3: TGTGCCAGCAGCATTTGCGAAGGCAATCAGCCCCAGCATTTT.

The rearrangement uses TRBV5-1 and TRBJ1-3; D unresolved. The germline V gene has CDR1 SGHRS and CDR2 YFSETQ. The CDR3 has 14 amino acids. V was cut by 2 bases and J by 0 bases, with 6 bases left in between. The CDR3 protein is CASSLASSGNTIYF. CDR3 bases: TGCGCCAGCAGCTTAGCCAGCTCTGGAAACACCATATATTTT.

In nucleotides, the CDR3 is TGCGCCAGCAGCTTGGGACAGGTTTACGAGCAGTACTTC. Residues: CASSLGQVYEQYF. This chain links TRBV5-1 with TRBJ2-7, with D maybe TRBD1 (6 bases). CDR1 is SGHRS and CDR2 is YFSETQ in the germline V gene. Trimming shortened V by 0 bases and J by 4 bases, and 8 bases separated the two germline ends. CDR3 length: 13 amino acids.

The chain employs TRBV11-1 and TRBJ2-1; weak D call: TRBD1 (5 bases). V was shortened by 4 bases and J by 10 bases, with 11 bases between the two germline ends. The CDR3 covers 12 residues. Germline loops: CDR1 SGHAT, CDR2 FQDESV (reference sequence). This CDR3 is CASSSQGREQFF. For the CDR3, the DNA is TGTGCCAGCAGCTCCCAGGGTCGGGAGCAGTTCTTC.

The sample holds a few counts of this clone. J is TRBJ1-5 and V is TRBV19; no firm D call. This CDR3 has 13 amino acids. Looked up from germline, CDR1 is LNHDA and CDR2 is SQIVND (reference sequence). V was pared by 6 bases and J by 8 bases, with 14 bases between. The CDR3 region is CASRNGLSEPQHF. CDR3 sequence (DNA): TGTGCCAGTAGGAACGGACTTTCGGAGCCCCAGCATTTT.

The V call is TRBV30, the J call TRBJ2-7; no definite D call. Deletions cut 3 bases from V and 0 bases from J, with 12 bases between. The CDR3 contains 14 residues. Germline V gene lookup returns CDR1 GTSNPN and CDR2 SVGIG (reference sequence). Here the CDR3 DNA reads TGTGCCTGGAGCGTGAGCTCGGGCTCCTACGAGCAGTACTTC. This gives the protein CAWSVSSGSYEQYF.

V is TRBV27 and J is TRBJ1-5; the D gene is possibly TRBD1 (6 bases). The V and J ends lost 3 bases and 7 bases respectively, with 13 bases between them. Germline V gene sequence: CDR1 MNHEY, CDR2 SMNVEV (reference sequence). The CDR3 runs 14 residues. This CDR3 is CASSLFRGAQPQHF. Here the CDR3 DNA reads TGTGCCAGCAGTTTGTTCAGGGGAGCCCAGCCCCAGCATTTT.

The chain is built from TRBV30 and TRBJ2-1, with D perhaps TRBD2 (7 bases). The CDR3 covers 15 residues. The V end lost 4 bases, the J end lost 0 bases, and 13 bases lay between the germline ends. Germline V gene lookup returns CDR1 GTSNPN and CDR2 SVGIG (reference sequence). The CDR3 DNA reads as TGTGCCTGGAATAGGGGGGGAAGCTCCTACAATGAGCAGTTCTTC. Translated, it gives CAWNRGGSSYNEQFF.

V usage is TRBV10-1 and J usage is TRBJ2-5, with D hard to call. V dropped 0 bases and J dropped 5 bases, with 10 bases sitting between them. Per the germline V gene, CDR1 is WNHNN and CDR2 is SYGVQD (reference sequence). The CDR3 has 14 residues. CDR3 coding DNA: TGCGCCAGCAGTGAGTCGGGCGGTTTGGAGACCCAGTACTTC. Translation: CASSESGGLETQYF.